Listed here are 27 T cell receptor beta chains from one sample, sequenced in a study of T cells in Graves' hyperthyroidism and ophthalmopathy. Amplified TCR beta CDR3 regions came from RNA transcripts. TCR CDR3 underwent first-round RT-PCR with the HTBI primer set. MiXCR, run by TCRdb on the multiplex PCR reads, gives a single entry per CDR3 protein. The data contain approximately 570,000 distinct CDR3 sequences, nearly 20% of them seen just once; the ten biggest clones take up about 45%. Specimen: blood. These receptor sequences come from a man aged 40-50 years with Graves' ophthalmopathy.

This clonotype was found many times. The chain uses TRBV20-1 and TRBJ2-5; 9 nucleotides line up with TRBD2. The CDR3 runs 15 residues. With 3 bases clipped from V and 1 base from J, the junction kept 6 bases outside the gene matches. CDR1 and CDR2 (germline): DFQATT, SNEGSKA (reference sequence). The CDR3 loop is CSASGAGGIQETQYF. The CDR3 DNA is TGCAGTGCTAGCGGAGCGGGAGGTATCCAAGAGACCCAGTACTTC.

This chain links TRBV5-1 with TRBJ2-2; 12 bases are shared with TRBD2. After removal of 0 bases from V and 7 bases from J, the junction contained 4 bases not matched to a gene. Germline-derived CDR1 and CDR2 are SGHRS and YFSETQ. The CDR3 runs to 16 residues. CDR3 region: CASSLVLAGGNGELFF. CDR3 coding DNA: TGCGCCAGCAGCTTGGTCCTAGCGGGAGGGAACGGGGAGCTGTTTTTT.

This clonotype was observed many times. The chain links TRBV3-1 to TRBJ2-1; TRBD2 might be the D (6 bases). CDR1 and CDR2 from the germline V gene are LGHDT and YNNKEL (reference sequence). The CDR3 loop spans 15 amino acids. Trimming took 0 bases from V and 6 from J, leaving 12 bases between them. In nucleotides, the CDR3 is TGTGCCAGCAGCCAAGATCTTCAACTAGCCAATGAGCAGTTCTTC. Its protein product is CASSQDLQLANEQFF.

The chain has TRBV2 and TRBJ2-1, with a tentative D call TRBD1 (6 bases). The V gene lost 7 bases and the J gene lost 5 bases, with 27 bases spanning the gap. The germline V gene has CDR1 SNHLY and CDR2 FYNNEI. CDR3 length: 18 amino acids. CDR3 sequence: CASNREVGGHFVDNEQFF. DNA of the CDR3: TGTGCCAGCAATCGAGAAGTTGGGGGCCACTTTGTAGACAATGAGCAGTTCTTC.

The chain is built from TRBV28 and TRBJ2-7; TRBD1 is a possible D gene (6 bases). The CDR3 consists of 11 residues. V lost 7 bases and J 9 bases, leaving 13 bases between the germline ends. Germline values: CDR1 MDHEN, CDR2 SYDVKM. As DNA, the CDR3 is TGTGCCAGCACCGACAGGAGGTCGCAGTACTTC. Translated: CASTDRRSQYF.

This clonotype was detected many times. The chain combines TRBV11-1 with TRBJ2-3; 8 bases agree with TRBD2. CDR1 SGHAT and CDR2 FQDESV come from the germline V gene (reference sequence). The CDR3 extends over 17 amino acids. With 2 bases clipped from V and 0 bases from J, the junction kept 7 bases outside the gene matches. As DNA, the CDR3 is TGTGCCAGCAGCTTAACTGCTAGCGGGTTTAGCACAGATACGCAGTATTTT. The encoded protein is CASSLTASGFSTDTQYF.

In its sample, this clonotype was seen many times. The chain links TRBV11-2 to TRBJ2-7, with 8 bases fitting TRBD1. CDR1 SGHAT and CDR2 FQNNGV come from the germline V gene. This CDR3 contains 16 residues. V dropped 5 bases and J dropped 0; count of bases not matched to a gene: 9. The CDR3 sequence: CASSIPRDRPSYEQYF. The CDR3, as DNA: TGTGCCAGCAGCATCCCCAGGGACAGGCCCTCCTACGAGCAGTACTTC.

This clonotype came up a few times. The chain carries TRBV27 and TRBJ2-5, with 9 bases matching TRBD2. Germline CDR1 reads MNHEY; CDR2 reads SMNVEV (reference sequence). V was clipped by 3 bases and J by 13 bases; unmatched bases: 12. The CDR3 extends over 14 amino acids. CDR3 DNA: TGTGCCAGCAGTTTGGCTAGCGGGACAAAAAGGTTGTACTTC. Protein product: CASSLASGTKRLYF.

This clonotype was detected only once. The junction departs from germline at one end; a sequencing error may be responsible. This rearrangement joins TRBV20-1 to TRBJ2-3, with 11 bases identical to TRBD2. The CDR3 sequence is 14 residues long. Germline CDR1 and CDR2: DFQATT and SNEGSKA (reference sequence). CDR3 in amino acids: CSALAGGTTNTQYF. CDR3 sequence (DNA): TGCAGTGCTTTAGCGGGGGGGACCACAAATACGCAGTATTTT.

This clonotype was picked up many times. The chain is built from TRBV2 and TRBJ1-1; TRBD1 is a possible D gene (5 bases). The germline gives CDR1 SNHLY, CDR2 FYNNEI. The CDR3 is 15 residues long. Trimming removed 7 bases from V and 0 bases from J, with 15 bases in between. The chain's CDR3 is CASKAGISMNTEAFF. The CDR3 bases are TGTGCCAGCAAGGCAGGGATTTCCATGAACACTGAAGCTTTCTTT. The full variable domain, in which reference TRBV2 and TRBJ1-1 provide the parts outside the CDR3, is EPEVTQTPSHQVTQMGQEVILRCVPISNHLYFYWYRQILGQKVEFLVSFYNNEISEKSEIFDDQFSVERPDGSNFTLKIRSTKLEDSAMYFCASKAGISMNTEAFFGQGTRLTVV.

This clonotype was recorded once. The genes are TRBV9 and TRBJ2-2, with 9 nucleotides matching TRBD1. V gave up 2 bases and J gave up 5 bases; unmatched junction bases: 4. In germline, CDR1 is SGDLS, CDR2 YYNGEE. There are 15 residues in the CDR3. CDR3 in amino acids: CASSVGDRATGELFF. CDR3 DNA: TGTGCCAGCAGCGTCGGGGACAGGGCGACCGGGGAGCTGTTTTTT.

The chain carries TRBV15 and TRBJ2-1, with 8 bases aligning to TRBD2. Germline V lookup: CDR1 LNHNV, CDR2 YYDKDF (reference sequence). The V gene end was trimmed by 1 base and the J gene end by 8 bases; junction bases not matched to a gene: 4. CDR3 size: 14 residues. Here the CDR3 reads CATSRGLAKDEQFF. The CDR3 nucleotides are TGTGCCACCAGCAGAGGACTAGCGAAGGATGAGCAGTTCTTC.

The chain combines TRBV12-3 or TRBV12-4 with TRBJ1-5, with D hard to call. The length of the CDR3 is 15 residues. Trimming pared 3 bases from V and 6 bases from J, leaving 15 bases between. The CDR3 DNA reads TGTGCCAGCAGTTTGAGCAATAAGTTCGGTCAGCCCCAGCATTTT. Encoded protein: CASSLSNKFGQPQHF.

V and J are TRBV5-6 and TRBJ1-2; D is possibly TRBD1 (6 bases). This CDR3 is built from 17 residues. Trimming left V 4 bases short and J 3 bases short, with 22 bases between. The germline gives CDR1 SGHDT, CDR2 YYEEEE. The CDR3 region has the DNA TGTGCCAGCAGCCTAAAGGGGGACGTAACTTCGGACTATGGCTACACCTTC. Amino acids: CASSLKGDVTSDYGYTF.

The chain's CDR3 is CATSNLTGSSGNTIYF. The CDR3 DNA sequence: TGTGCCACCAGCAACTTGACAGGCAGCTCTGGAAACACCATATATTTT. The rearrangement joins TRBV15 to TRBJ1-3; D is possibly TRBD1 (6 bases). This CDR3 spans 16 amino acids. Germline CDR1 reads LNHNV; CDR2 reads YYDKDF (reference sequence). Trimming removed 4 bases from V and 0 bases from J, with 13 bases in between.

As to this clonotype: A much bigger clone sits one base away, suggesting this may be a read error. J is TRBJ2-6 and V is TRBV6-1; D is perhaps TRBD2 (5 bases). The CDR3 is 15 amino acids. CDR1 is MNHNS, CDR2 SASEGT, per germline. This CDR3 is CASREARAGANVLTF. The CDR3 nucleotides are TGTGCCAGCCGTGAAGCGAGGGCTGGGGCCAACGTCCTGACTTTC.

The V and J genes are TRBV20-1 and TRBJ2-3; the match to TRBD2 covers 11 bases. The germline V gene has CDR1 DFQATT and CDR2 SNEGSKA (reference sequence). CDR3 length equals 15 residues. Trimming at V came to 6 bases and at J to 3 bases, leaving 8 bases not matched to a gene. The CDR3 DNA reads TGCAGTGCAGAGCTACTAGCGGGAGTGACAGATACGCAGTATTTT. This encodes CSAELLAGVTDTQYF.

The V call is TRBV11-2, the J call TRBJ2-1; 13 bases map to TRBD2. Trimming cost V 5 bases and J 1 base; bases outside gene matches: 8. CDR3 length: 18 amino acids. The germline gives CDR1 SGHAT, CDR2 FQNNGV. CDR3 in DNA: TGTGCCAGCAGCCAGCATGGGACTAGCGGGATATCCTACAATGAGCAGTTCTTC. Translating gives CASSQHGTSGISYNEQFF.

There are many counts of this clonotype. The chain carries TRBV7-2 and TRBJ2-3; 11 positions agree with TRBD2. The CDR3 covers 18 residues. The trim removed 0 bases at V and 2 bases at J, leaving 7 bases unmatched. Per germline, CDR1 SGHTA and CDR2 FQGNSA. The CDR3 DNA is TGTGCCAGCAGCTTAGCTTCCGGGACTAGCGGATACACAGATACGCAGTATTTT. Translation gives CASSLASGTSGYTDTQYF. The variable domain in full, completed from reference TRBV7-2 and TRBJ2-3, reads GAGVSQSPSNKVTEKGKDVELRCDPISGHTALYWYRQSLGQGLEFLIYFQGNSAPDKSGLPSDRFSAERTGGSVSTLTIQRTQQEDSAVYLCASSLASGTSGYTDTQYFGPGTRLTVL.

The sample holds a few counts of this clonotype. The chain joins TRBV18 to TRBJ1-5; maybe TRBD1 (5 bases). V shed 3 bases and J shed 1 base, with 13 bases lying between them. CDR1 is KGHSH and CDR2 is LQKENI in the germline V gene. The CDR3 has 16 amino acids. The CDR3 bases are TGTGCCAGCTCACCCTTTCCGAGACAGAGCAATCAGCCCCAGCATTTT. It translates to CASSPFPRQSNQPQHF.

This clonotype was found many times. This chain links TRBV28 with TRBJ2-7; the D gene is possibly TRBD1 (6 bases). This CDR3 contains 15 residues. Trimming pared 5 bases from V and 3 bases from J, leaving 17 bases between. The V gene's germline CDR1 is MDHEN and CDR2 SYDVKM. CDR3 in amino acids: CASSPGTSRGYEQYF. The CDR3, as DNA: TGTGCCAGCAGTCCAGGGACAAGCAGAGGCTACGAGCAGTACTTC. The full variable domain, rest sourced from reference TRBV28 and TRBJ2-7, is DVKVTQSSRYLVKRTGEKVFLECVQDMDHENMFWYRQDPGLGLRLIYFSYDVKMKEKGDIPEGYSVSREKKERFSLILESASTNQTSMYLCASSPGTSRGYEQYFGPGTRLTVT.

In its sample, this clonotype was seen many times. The chain has TRBV5-1 and TRBJ1-1; D may be TRBD1 (5 bases). V lost 4 bases and J lost 4, with 14 bases in between. In germline, CDR1 is SGHRS, CDR2 YFSETQ. CDR3 length: 14 amino acids. The CDR3 DNA follows: TGCGCCAGCAGCGGCGTTGGGGGGGTCACTGAAGCTTTCTTT. Amino acids: CASSGVGGVTEAFF.

The chain employs TRBV24-1 and TRBJ1-5; D is unclear. The CDR3 length is 14 residues. From germline, CDR1 is KGHDR and CDR2 SFDVKD. Between the trimmed V and J ends, which lost 12 bases and 0 bases, there was a span of 14 bases. CDR3 sequence reads: CAAQAGNSNQPQHF. In DNA form, the CDR3 reads TGTGCCGCCCAGGCGGGTAATAGCAATCAGCCCCAGCATTTT.

Only a few counts were recorded for this clonotype. The V and J genes are TRBV15 and TRBJ2-5; D not certain. Germline V gene lookup returns CDR1 LNHNV and CDR2 YYDKDF (reference sequence). This CDR3 has 14 residues. The V and J ends lost 2 bases and 1 base respectively, with 8 bases between them. CDR3: CATSRPASQETQYF. The CDR3 DNA reads TGTGCCACCAGCAGACCAGCGTCCCAAGAGACCCAGTACTTC.

This clonotype was seen more than once but under ten times. The chain has TRBV7-9 and TRBJ2-1, with 13 bases aligning to TRBD2. This CDR3 comprises 15 residues. V lost 3 bases and J lost 9; bases outside the gene matches: 5. Germline values: CDR1 SEHNR, CDR2 FQNEAQ (reference sequence). For the CDR3, the DNA is TGTGCCAGCAGCTTTAGGACTAGCGGGAGCGTTGAGCAGTTCTTC. Translating gives CASSFRTSGSVEQFF.

The V gene is TRBV5-4, the J gene TRBJ2-7; 7 bases match TRBD2. This CDR3 is built from 12 residues. The V gene end was trimmed by 3 bases and the J gene end by 6 bases; junction bases not matched to a gene: 3. The germline CDR1 and CDR2 sequences are SGHNT and YYREEE (reference sequence). CDR3 DNA sequence: TGTGCCAGCAGCTCGGAGCGGGGCGAGCAGTACTTC. Encoded protein: CASSSERGEQYF.

This clonotype was picked up many times. V is TRBV2 and J is TRBJ2-3; perhaps TRBD1 as D (5 bases). The CDR3 sequence is 14 residues long. CDR1 is SNHLY and CDR2 is FYNNEI in the germline V gene. The V gene lost 6 bases and the J gene lost 5 bases, with 15 bases spanning the gap. The DNA of the CDR3 is TGTGCCAGCAGCCTAGGGGTTGTGGGAGATACGCAGTATTTT. It yields the protein CASSLGVVGDTQYF.